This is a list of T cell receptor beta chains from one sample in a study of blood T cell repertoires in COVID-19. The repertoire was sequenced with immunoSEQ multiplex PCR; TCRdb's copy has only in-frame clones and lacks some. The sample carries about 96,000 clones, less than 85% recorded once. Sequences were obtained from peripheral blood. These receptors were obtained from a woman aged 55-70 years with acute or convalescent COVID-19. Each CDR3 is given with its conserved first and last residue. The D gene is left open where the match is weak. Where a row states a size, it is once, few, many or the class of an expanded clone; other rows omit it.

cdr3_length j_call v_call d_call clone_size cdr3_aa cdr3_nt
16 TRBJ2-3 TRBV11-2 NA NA CASRPTRSLFTDTQYF TGTGCCAGCAGACCGACGAGGTCCCTCTTCACAGATACGCAGTATTTT
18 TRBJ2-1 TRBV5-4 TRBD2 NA CASSLALGLAGDYNEQFF TGTGCCAGCAGCTTGGCCCTTGGACTAGCGGGGGATTACAATGAGCAGTTCTTC
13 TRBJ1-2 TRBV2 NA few CASSEATSYGYTF TGTGCCAGCAGTGAAGCGACTTCCTATGGCTACACCTTC
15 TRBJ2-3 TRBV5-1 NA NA CASGFFGQSTDTQYF TGCGCCAGCGGCTTCTTCGGACAGTCCACAGATACGCAGTATTTT
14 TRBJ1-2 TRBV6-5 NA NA CASAASSGYYGYTF TGTGCCAGCGCCGCTTCGAGCGGATACTATGGCTACACCTTC
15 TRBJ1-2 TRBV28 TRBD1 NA CASSGDSRSNYGYTF TGTGCCAGTTCAGGGGACAGTCGATCTAACTATGGCTACACCTTC
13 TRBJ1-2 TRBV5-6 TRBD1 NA CASSFGTERGYTF TGTGCCAGCAGCTTCGGGACAGAACGTGGCTACACCTTC
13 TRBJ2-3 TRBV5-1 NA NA CASSLASENTQYF TGCGCCAGCAGCTTGGCTAGCGAGAATACGCAGTATTTT
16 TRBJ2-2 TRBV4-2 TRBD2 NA CASSQDFGGAPGELFF TGTGCCAGCAGCCAAGATTTCGGGGGGGCCCCCGGGGAGCTGTTTTTT
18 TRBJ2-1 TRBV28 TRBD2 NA CASSLVLLAGGSYNEQFF TGTGCCAGCAGTTTGGTGCTACTAGCGGGGGGTTCCTACAATGAGCAGTTCTTC
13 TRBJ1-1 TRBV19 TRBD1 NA CASSYTGDTEAFF TGTGCCAGTAGTTATACAGGGGACACTGAAGCTTTCTTT
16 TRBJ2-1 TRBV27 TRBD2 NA CASSFYRGVLYNEQFF TGTGCCAGCAGTTTTTATCGGGGGGTCCTCTACAATGAGCAGTTCTTC
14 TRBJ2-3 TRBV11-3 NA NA CASSFQGSTDTQYF TGTGCCAGCAGCTTTCAGGGGAGCACAGATACGCAGTATTTT
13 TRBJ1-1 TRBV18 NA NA CASSPQGNTEAFF TGTGCCAGCTCACCGCAGGGGAACACTGAAGCTTTCTTT
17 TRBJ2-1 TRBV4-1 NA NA CASSQVLRGALYNEQFF TGCGCCAGCAGCCAAGTCCTACGGGGGGCTCTCTACAATGAGCAGTTCTTC
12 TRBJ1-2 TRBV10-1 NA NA CASSENGVDYTF TGCGCCAGCAGTGAGAACGGGGTGGACTACACCTTC
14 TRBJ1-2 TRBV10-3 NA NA CAISESDRAYGYTF TGTGCCATCAGTGAGTCCGACAGAGCCTATGGCTACACCTTC
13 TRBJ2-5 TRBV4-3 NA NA CASSQVPGETQYF TGCGCCAGCAGCCAAGTCCCGGGAGAGACCCAGTACTTC
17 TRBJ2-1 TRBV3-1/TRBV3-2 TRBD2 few CASSPPRAGGTYNEQFF TGTGCCAGCAGCCCTCCTCGGGCGGGGGGCACCTACAATGAGCAGTTCTTC
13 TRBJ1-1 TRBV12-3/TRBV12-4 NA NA CASILGAGGEAFF TGTGCCAGCATCCTAGGGGCAGGCGGTGAAGCTTTCTTT
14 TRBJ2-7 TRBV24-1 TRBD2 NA CATSDGSGSNEQYF TGTGCCACCAGTGACGGTAGCGGGTCTAACGAGCAGTACTTC
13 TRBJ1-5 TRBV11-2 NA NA CASSYSLNQPQHF TGTGCCAGCAGCTACTCCTTAAATCAGCCCCAGCATTTT
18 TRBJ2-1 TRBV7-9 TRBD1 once CASRPPGSRDRPLDEQFF TGTGCCAGCAGACCACCTGGAAGCCGGGACAGGCCCTTGGATGAGCAGTTCTTC
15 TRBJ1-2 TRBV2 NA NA CASSESPTGAYGYTF TGTGCCAGCAGTGAAAGCCCGACAGGAGCGTATGGCTACACCTTC
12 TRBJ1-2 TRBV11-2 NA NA CASSLSGGGYTF TGTGCCAGCAGCTTATCGGGGGGTGGCTACACCTTC
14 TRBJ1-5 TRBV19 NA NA CASSKADGDQPQHF TGTGCCAGTAGTAAGGCAGATGGAGATCAGCCCCAGCATTTT
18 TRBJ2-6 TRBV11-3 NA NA CASSYMGMDLSGANVLTF TGTGCCAGCAGCTATATGGGAATGGACTTGTCTGGGGCCAACGTCCTGACTTTC
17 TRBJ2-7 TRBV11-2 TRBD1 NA CASSFSSGQGVSYEQYF TGTGCCAGCAGCTTTTCCTCGGGACAGGGGGTTTCCTACGAGCAGTACTTC
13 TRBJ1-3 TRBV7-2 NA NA CASSPPGGNTIYF TGTGCCAGCAGCCCCCCCGGGGGAAACACCATATATTTT
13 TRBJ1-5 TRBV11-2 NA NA CASSLGQNQPQHF TGTGCCAGCAGCTTAGGACAGAATCAGCCCCAGCATTTT
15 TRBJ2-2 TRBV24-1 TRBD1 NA CATSDTGQGAGELFF TGTGCCACCAGTGATACCGGACAGGGAGCGGGGGAGCTGTTTTTT
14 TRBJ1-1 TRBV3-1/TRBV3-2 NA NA CASSQDQGYTEAFF TGTGCCAGCAGCCAAGATCAGGGATACACTGAAGCTTTCTTT
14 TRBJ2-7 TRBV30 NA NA CAGASGTTIYEQYF TGTGCCGGAGCCTCGGGAACCACAATCTACGAGCAGTACTTC
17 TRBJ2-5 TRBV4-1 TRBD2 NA CASSQDGGGARQETQYF TGCGCCAGCAGCCAAGATGGCGGGGGGGCTCGGCAAGAGACCCAGTACTTC
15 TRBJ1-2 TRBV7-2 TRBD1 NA CASSLVYRGNYGYTF TGTGCCAGCAGCTTAGTTTACAGGGGGAACTATGGCTACACCTTC
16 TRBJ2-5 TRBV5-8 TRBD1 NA CASSFRGQAGDETQYF TGTGCCAGCAGCTTTCGAGGACAGGCAGGTGATGAGACCCAGTACTTC
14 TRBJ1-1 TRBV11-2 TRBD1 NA CASSLQAGGTEAFF TGTGCCAGCAGCTTACAGGCAGGGGGCACTGAAGCTTTCTTT
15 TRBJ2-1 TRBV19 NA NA CASSPREGTPHEQFF TGTGCCAGTAGTCCCAGGGAAGGTACACCCCATGAGCAGTTCTTC
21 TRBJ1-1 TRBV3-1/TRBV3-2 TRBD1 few CASSSACCLTGGHPMNTEAFF TGTGCCAGCAGCTCAGCCTGCTGTTTGACAGGGGGCCACCCCATGAACACTGAAGCTTTCTTT
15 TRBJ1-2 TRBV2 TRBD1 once CASSDQGGNNYGYTF TGTGCCAGCAGTGACCAGGGGGGTAATAACTATGGCTACACCTTC
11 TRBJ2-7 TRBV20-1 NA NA CSARGGYEQYF TGCAGTGCTAGGGGGGGTTACGAGCAGTACTTC
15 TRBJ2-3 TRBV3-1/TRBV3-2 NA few CASSQGAGRTDTQYF TGTGCCAGCAGCCAAGGAGCAGGGCGCACAGATACGCAGTATTTT
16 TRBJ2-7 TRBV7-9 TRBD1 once CASSSSPGQGKYEQYF TGTGCCAGCAGCTCAAGTCCGGGACAGGGAAAGTACGAGCAGTACTTC
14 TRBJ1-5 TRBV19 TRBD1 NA CASRLGQGGQPQHF TGTGCCAGTAGACTCGGACAGGGAGGTCAGCCCCAGCATTTT
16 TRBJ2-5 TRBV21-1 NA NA CASSRWARGHISSQYF TGTGCCAGCAGCAGATGGGCCAGGGGGCATATTAGTTCCCAGTACTTC
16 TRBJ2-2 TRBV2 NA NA CASRAGLLLNTGELFF TGTGCCAGCAGGGCAGGGCTACTACTGAACACCGGGGAGCTGTTTTTT
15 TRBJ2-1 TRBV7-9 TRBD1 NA CASSHTLQGAHEQFF TGTGCCAGCAGCCATACACTACAGGGGGCTCATGAGCAGTTCTTC
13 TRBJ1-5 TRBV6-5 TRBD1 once CASSQQGNQPQHF TGTGCCAGCAGTCAACAGGGGAATCAGCCCCAGCATTTT
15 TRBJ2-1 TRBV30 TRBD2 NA CAWARGSGVYNEQFF TGTGCCTGGGCTCGGGGGAGCGGGGTCTACAATGAGCAGTTCTTC
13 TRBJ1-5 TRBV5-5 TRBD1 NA CASSGGSDQPQHF TGTGCCAGCTCAGGGGGCTCTGATCAGCCCCAGCATTTT
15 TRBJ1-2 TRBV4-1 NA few CASRRVGQGSYGYTF TGCGCCAGCCGCCGCGTGGGGCAGGGTTCTTATGGCTACACCTTC
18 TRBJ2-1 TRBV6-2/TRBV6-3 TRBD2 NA CASSPPPGLAGVYNEQFF TGTGCCAGCAGCCCCCCCCCAGGACTAGCGGGGGTTTACAATGAGCAGTTCTTC
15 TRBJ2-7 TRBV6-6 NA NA CASSYGTHTNYEQYF TGTGCCAGCAGTTACGGGACACACACCAACTACGAGCAGTACTTC
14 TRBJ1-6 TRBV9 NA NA CASSASPQNSPLHF TGTGCCAGCAGCGCATCCCCACAGAATTCACCCCTCCACTTT
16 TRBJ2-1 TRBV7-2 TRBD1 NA CASSSSGQGAYNEQFF TGTGCCAGCAGCTCCTCGGGACAGGGGGCTTACAATGAGCAGTTCTTC
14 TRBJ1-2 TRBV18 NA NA CASSGGRGDYGYTF TGTGCCAGCTCAGGCGGACGGGGGGACTATGGCTACACCTTC
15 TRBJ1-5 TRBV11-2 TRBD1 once CASSLGTVSNQPQHF TGTGCCAGCAGCTTGGGGACAGTTAGCAATCAGCCCCAGCATTTT
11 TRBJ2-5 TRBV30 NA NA CAWSHGETQYF TGTGCCTGGAGTCACGGTGAGACCCAGTACTTC